This T cell receptor (beta chain) is from a study of PD-L1 blockade in urothelial cancer (dated by TCRdb to between 2016 and 2019). Concerning the study at large: All patients started therapy in the mid-2010s and received atezolizumab 1,200 mg intravenously every 3 weeks. Somatic, immune and clinical correlates of response to PD-L1 blockade with atezolizumab in urothelial cancer were the focus of an exploratory multi-omic analysis. About 90% of the roughly 29 patients were males with bladder-origin urothelial cancer, and about 65% of the roughly 30 reported a prior smoking history. Roughly nine patients achieved durable clinical benefit and about 22 did not. Progression-free survival longer than 6 months counted as durable clinical benefit, and TCR features were additionally tested against both progression-free and overall survival. Blood samples were analyzed at two time points: 3 weeks after treatment start (second dose) and 6 weeks after treatment start. In the same patients, pretreatment tumors underwent whole exome sequencing and RNA sequencing in addition to TCR sequencing. Pretreatment tumor samples, along with matched peripheral blood serially collected before and after atezolizumab treatment, were subjected to TCR sequencing. Patients had an ECOG performance status of 0 or 1 and had received between 0 and 3 prior chemotherapy regimens. Blood samples gave median yields of roughly 150,000 T cells and tens of thousands of unique TCRs, along with a median clonality of 0.080. Pretreatment blood TCR-seq was available for around 29 patients, at least one posttreatment blood collection was obtained for some 24 patients, and tumor TCR-seq was available for some 24 patients.

Notes on this clone: Its antigen remains unidentified. No base quality information exists; no much larger clone differs at one position.

Each PCR received spiked-in synthetic TCR analog templates so that absolute template abundance could be estimated from read counts. TCRbeta CDR3 regions were amplified from genomic DNA with bias-controlled V and J gene primers using the immunoSEQ assay. Sequencing of rearranged TCRbeta segments was done at approximately 20X coverage. Per the original workflow: Sequencing errors were corrected by clustering and CDR3s were annotated against IMGT to assign V, D and J genes. Only productive TCRbeta rearrangements were used in downstream analyses, excluding out-of-frame or stop-codon sequences. To compute clonality, Shannon entropy was normalized by the log of the number of unique productive sequences and then subtracted from one. Clones differing between time points or between blood and tumor were identified by Fisher's exact test with Benjamini-Hochberg correction at adjusted p below 0.01. TCRdb re-hosts the immuneACCESS table, in-frame sequences only. Its copies lack some clones; in the studies checked, an unresolved V gene accounts for under half of them, and the cause for the rest is not known. V and J calls and clone size come straight from that table; D and trimming were deduced from the DNA. A total of about 80,000 clones appear in this sample, roughly 87% of them only once. In total, the top ten clones hold roughly 5.7% of the sample.

The V end gives up 5 bases and the J end 0 bases, leaving 11 bases in the junction not matched to a gene. Including cysteine and phenylalanine, the CDR3 has 17 amino acids. Here the CDR3 DNA is all that survives: 51 bases in frame from base 1. CDR1 and CDR2 (SGHAT, FQNNGV) derive from the germline V gene. Study-wide conclusions, independent of this receptor: At 3 weeks after the start of treatment, tumor-associated TCR clones in peripheral blood had expanded more in patients with durable benefit (n of about 21, p = 0.022). Because the sample size was small (n ≈ 29) and many of the analyses were exploratory, the results are meant to be hypothesis-generating. Improved progression-free and overall survival was associated with having pretreatment peripheral blood TCR clonality below the median.

A total of about 31 patients with locally advanced or metastatic urothelial carcinoma, treated at Memorial Sloan Kettering on a trial protocol, made up the cohort. Peripheral blood mononuclear cells were collected pretreatment and during treatment, with between 1 and 8 total time points per patient. The Qiagen DNeasy Blood extraction kit was used to purify genomic DNA from total PBMCs and from tumor samples. PBMCs were collected pretreatment and during treatment, and were isolated and stored as previously described. Specimen: PBMCs, collected around atezolizumab (anti-PD-L1) treatment. The chain links TRBV11-2 with TRBJ1-1, with 8 bases matching TRBD1. The clonotype comes from a woman aged 70-85 years with urothelial cancer. The DNA sequence is TGTGCCAGCAGCCCTTGGACAGGGCCCGTTATGAACACTGAAGCTTTCTTT. Translated, this gives CASSPWTGPVMNTEAFF. Joined to the reference TRBV11-2 and TRBJ1-1 proteins, this CDR3 gives the full variable domain: EAGVAQSPRYKIIEKRQSVAFWCNPISGHATLYWYQQILGQGPKLLIQFQNNGVVDDSQLPKDRFSAERLKGVDSTLKIQPAKLEDSAVYLCASSPWTGPVMNTEAFFGQGTRLTVV.